This T cell receptor (beta chain) was profiled in a study of blood T cells in healthy people across ages. With a J-beta primer mix and a sample-barcoded 5' primer, a second PCR ran about 7 to 12 cycles. MiXCR, applied by TCRdb to the 5' RACE reads, yields one record per CDR3 protein. The sample has approximately 810,000 distinct CDR3 sequences, roughly 26% seen once; the top ten hold approximately 15%. From germline, CDR1 is MNHEY and CDR2 SVGAGI. Trimming took off 3 bases at V and 4 bases at J, with 16 bases between the two ends. This CDR3 has 16 residues. The TCR was taken from a woman older than 75 in good health. The chain carries TRBV6-5 and TRBJ1-3, with D uncertain. The sequenced material came from blood. CDR3: CASSYGRKASGNTIYF. The DNA for the CDR3 is TGTGCCAGCAGTTATGGACGAAAGGCGTCCGGAAACACCATATATTTT.